The sequence of this T cell receptor beta chain was determined in a study of chemoradiotherapy in HPV16-positive cancers (dated by TCRdb to 2021 to 2024). Regarding the complete study: Candidate HPV-specific T-cell clones and common TCR motifs were defined by functional T-cell assays performed on cells from a couple of HPV16-positive patients. The study set out to ask whether T-cell immunity against the HPV oncoproteins E6 and E7 changes over the course of chemoradiotherapy and whether that immunity affects survival. The candidate HPV-specific TCRs and motifs were then tracked in TCR repertoires from 86 patients with HPV-related cancers. What the research found in general, with its limitations: The survival association was reported for HPV16-positive patients, and the functional definition of HPV-specific T cells was derived from only a couple of HPV16-positive patients. Expansion of candidate HPV-specific clones and E7-related TCR motifs was observed in the tumor microenvironment during treatment, whereas no such expansion was observed for non-HPV-specific T cells. In HPV16-positive patients, expansion of HPV-responsive T cells during chemoradiotherapy was associated with improved recurrence-free survival.

In regard to this clone: Which antigen it targets is not known. Base qualities were left out, and no much larger clone turns up one base away.

Because repertoires were sampled repeatedly during chemoradiotherapy, clonal expansion in the tumor microenvironment could be followed. Libraries were made using the immunoSEQ multiplex PCR assay. TCRdb provides this immuneACCESS table in a form limited to in-frame rearrangements. Some clones are lacking; in checked studies, under half of them reflect an unresolved V gene, and why the rest are absent is not known. This sample comprises approximately 7,800 clones, around 80% of them detected only once. Of the sample, 7.4% falls within the top ten clones. In the germline V gene, CDR1 corresponds to ENHRY and CDR2 to SYGVKD. V lost 1 base and J lost 7 bases; the stretch between them is 17 bases long. From its cysteine to its phenylalanine, the CDR3 spans 15 amino acids. The sequence is cut down to CDR3 DNA, 45 bases in frame from base 1.

The sample was taken from a patient who underwent chemoradiotherapy. Rearrangement joined TRBV10-3 to TRBJ2-7; the D segment might be TRBD1 or TRBD2, since each matches 5 bases. This TCR was recovered from a human donor with HPV-associated anogenital cancer. The DNA is as follows: TGTGCCATCAGTGAGTATGGGGACGGCCCGGGGGAGCAGTACTTC. Its protein is CAISEYGDGPGEQYF.